This T cell receptor beta chain was captured by sequencing in a study of cytomegalovirus exposure and HLA in healthy donors (dated by TCRdb to the late 2010s). General notes on the study: According to a later analysis, one platform produced both the 100 to 150 validation repertoires and the 666 repertoires of the first cohort. The study was designed to test whether signatures of past pathogen exposure could be identified by cataloging public T cell receptors. To predict cytomegalovirus infection status, the study brought together high-throughput TCR immunosequencing, statistical association of individual TCRs with disease status, and machine learning. Besides the first cohort of roughly 640 subjects, a separate validation cohort made up of 120 different subjects was used. Paper-wide results and their limitations: The authors suggested that the approach could potentially be extended to other disease states and immunological phenotypes. In the study, 150 to 200 TCR beta chains were listed as associated with cytomegalovirus. The validation cohort had no HLA typing available for a later analysis, so co-occurrence within that cohort was assessed over all 120 repertoires. A few of the identified cytomegalovirus-associated TCR beta chains were confirmed in vitro to be specific for cytomegalovirus antigens. The classifier was reported to diagnose cytomegalovirus status with high specificity and sensitivity in both the original cohort and the validation cohort. Most TCR sequences were seen in very few donors, while some public TCRs were found in many individuals. Of the cluster scores, 90% to 95% were above 0 in a later analysis, which found that TCRs clustered in the first cohort also tended to co-occur in the roughly 130 validation repertoires.

Library creation used the immunoSEQ multiplex PCR assay. Per the source publication's procedure: To diagnose cytomegalovirus status from the catalog of TCR beta chain sequences, a statistical classification framework was built. TCRdb took this table from immuneACCESS and kept in-frame rearrangements with V and J called. Such tables lack part of the clones; where checked against another copy, unresolved V genes explain under half of the gap, and the rest is unexplained. V and J calls and clone size are as listed in that table; D and trimming were resolved from the DNA. The sample table lists over 85,000 clones, roughly 92% of them with a count of one. The top ten hold 0.95% to 1.3% of the sample. The donors belonged to the validation cohort of under 150 subjects, which was separate from the roughly 670-subject first cohort. In the case of this clone: What antigen it recognizes has not been identified. No clone much larger than this one lies a single base away; base qualities are absent.

Its CDR3 holds 13 amino acids, cysteine through phenylalanine. Only the CDR3 DNA is retained, 39 bases long and in frame from the first base. Looking up the germline V gene yields CDR1 SGHTA and CDR2 FQGTGA. At the junction V is shortened by 4 bases and J by 2 bases, with 7 bases in between. This sequence originates from a woman in her 30s in good health and CMV-seropositive. The rearranged segments are TRBV7-3 and TRBJ2-3; D gene: possibly TRBD2, on 5 matching bases. Sequenced material: PBMCs. Read as DNA, the sequence is TGTGCCAGCAGCTCCGGGGACACAGATACGCAGTATTTT. Its product reads: CASSSGDTDTQYF.